This TCR beta chain originates from a study of OX40 agonist ivuxolimab in advanced cancers. Study overall: Patients were treated with ivuxolimab, an agonistic anti-OX40 (CD134) antibody. Findings of the study overall: Individuals who were partial responders at 0.1-3.0 mg/kg had clonal expansion that ranked among the lowest. Expanded clones were, on average, more numerous among CD8+ T cells than CD4+.

CDR3 size: 15 residues. V was pared by 0 bases and J by 5 bases, with 11 bases between. Germline loops: CDR1 WSHSY, CDR2 SAAADI. Autoimmune disease history or systemic immunosuppression disqualified patients. The table came from immunoSEQ multiplex PCR; TCRdb's copy has only in-frame clones and leaves some out. Of roughly 53,000 clones in the sample, roughly 80% were seen once. Points on this clone: Antigen: not known.

This TCR was recovered from an adult with an advanced solid tumor such as melanoma, head and neck, liver or kidney cancer. Sequencing used CD4+ or CD8+ T cells sorted from blood, obtained in a trial of the OX40 agonist ivuxolimab. The chain carries TRBV10-2 and TRBJ2-1; D ambiguous. The CDR3 loop reads CASSESLLRNNEQFF. The DNA of the CDR3 is TGCGCCAGCAGTGAGTCTCTACTCCGGAACAATGAGCAGTTCTTC.